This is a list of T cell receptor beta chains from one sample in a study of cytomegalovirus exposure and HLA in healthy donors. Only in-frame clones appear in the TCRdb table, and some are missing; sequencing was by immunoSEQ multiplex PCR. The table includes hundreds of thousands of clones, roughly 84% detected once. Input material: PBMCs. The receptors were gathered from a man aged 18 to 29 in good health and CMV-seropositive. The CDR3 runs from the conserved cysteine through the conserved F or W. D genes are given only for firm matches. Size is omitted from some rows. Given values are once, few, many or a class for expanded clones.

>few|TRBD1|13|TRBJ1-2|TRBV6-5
CASSPTGNYGYTF
TGTGCCAGCAGCCCGACAGGGAACTATGGCTACACCTTC
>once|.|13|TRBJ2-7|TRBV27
CASSLVTPYEQYF
TGTGCCAGCAGTTTAGTGACTCCCTACGAGCAGTACTTC
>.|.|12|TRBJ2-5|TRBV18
CASSPGEETQYF
TGTGCCAGCTCGCCCGGGGAAGAGACCCAGTACTTC
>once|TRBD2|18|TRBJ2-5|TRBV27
CASSKMTSGRAGGETQYF
TGTGCCAGCAGTAAAATGACTAGCGGGAGGGCCGGGGGAGAGACCCAGTACTTC
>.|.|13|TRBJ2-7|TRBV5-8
CASSRGRAGEQYF
TGTGCCAGCAGCCGGGGCCGTGCGGGTGAGCAGTACTTC
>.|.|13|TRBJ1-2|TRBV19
CASIQDTSYGYTF
TGTGCCAGTATCCAAGACACCTCCTATGGCTACACCTTC
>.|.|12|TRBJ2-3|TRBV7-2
CASSLATDTQYF
TGTGCCAGCAGCTTAGCAACAGATACGCAGTATTTT
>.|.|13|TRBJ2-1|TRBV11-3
CASSAGLRNEQFF
TGTGCCAGCAGCGCCGGACTAAGGAATGAGCAGTTCTTC
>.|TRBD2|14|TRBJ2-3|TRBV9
CASSVSGSTDTQYF
TGTGCCAGCAGCGTAAGCGGGAGTACAGATACGCAGTATTTT
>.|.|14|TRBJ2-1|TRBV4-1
CASSPSPSYNEQFF
TGCGCCAGCAGCCCTTCACCCTCCTACAATGAGCAGTTCTTC
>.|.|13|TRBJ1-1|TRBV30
CAWSVDRNTEAFF
TGTGCCTGGAGTGTCGACAGGAACACTGAAGCTTTCTTT
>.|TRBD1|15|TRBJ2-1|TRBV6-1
CASSGDREGYNEQFF
TGTGCCAGCAGTGGTGACAGGGAAGGATACAATGAGCAGTTCTTC
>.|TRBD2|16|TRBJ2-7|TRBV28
CASSPLGLAGGYEQYF
TGTGCCAGCAGTCCCCTCGGACTAGCGGGAGGTTACGAGCAGTACTTC
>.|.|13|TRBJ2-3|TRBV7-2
CASSLAPTDTQYF
TGTGCCAGCAGCTTAGCCCCCACAGATACGCAGTATTTT
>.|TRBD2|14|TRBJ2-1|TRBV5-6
CASSRTLAVNEQFF
TGTGCCAGCAGCCGGACACTAGCGGTCAATGAGCAGTTCTTC
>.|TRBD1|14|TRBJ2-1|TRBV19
CASSNGQGVEEQFF
TGTGCCAGTAGCAACGGACAGGGTGTGGAGGAGCAGTTCTTC
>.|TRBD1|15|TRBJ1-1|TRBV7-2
CASSLTRNRGLAAFF
TGTGCCAGCAGCTTAACCCGGAACAGGGGGCTCGCAGCTTTCTTT
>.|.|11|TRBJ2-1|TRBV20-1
CSAPKTHEQFF
TGCAGTGCTCCTAAAACACATGAGCAGTTCTTC
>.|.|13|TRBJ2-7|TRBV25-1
CASSWTDTYEQYF
TGTGCCAGCAGTTGGACGGACACCTACGAGCAGTACTTC
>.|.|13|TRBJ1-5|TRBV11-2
CASSLDFNQPQHF
TGTGCCAGCAGCTTAGACTTTAATCAGCCCCAGCATTTT
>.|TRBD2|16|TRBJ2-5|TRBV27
CASSLVGRGRGETQYF
TGTGCCAGCAGTTTAGTAGGTCGCGGGAGAGGGGAGACCCAGTACTTC
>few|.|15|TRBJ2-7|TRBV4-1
CASSPLFLSHYEQYF
TGCGCCAGCAGCCCTCTCTTCCTATCCCACTACGAGCAGTACTTC
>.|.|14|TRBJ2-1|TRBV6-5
CASKPPGDYNEQFF
TGTGCCAGCAAACCACCCGGGGACTACAATGAGCAGTTCTTC
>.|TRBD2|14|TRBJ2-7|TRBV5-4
CASSESGRSREQYF
TGTGCCAGCAGCGAGAGCGGGAGGAGCCGCGAGCAGTACTTC
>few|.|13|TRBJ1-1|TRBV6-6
CASSQGSNTEAFF
TGTGCCAGCAGTCAAGGATCGAACACTGAAGCTTTCTTT
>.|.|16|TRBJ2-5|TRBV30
CAWSVLIAYLGETQYF
TGTGCCTGGAGTGTACTGATAGCCTATCTGGGGGAGACCCAGTACTTC
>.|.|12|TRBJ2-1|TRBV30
CAGFSSYNEQFF
TGTGCCGGGTTTAGCTCCTACAATGAGCAGTTCTTC
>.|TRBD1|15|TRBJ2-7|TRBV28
CASSPHRDRAHEQYF
TGTGCCAGCAGTCCACACCGGGACAGGGCCCACGAGCAGTACTTC
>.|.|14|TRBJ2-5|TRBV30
CAWNTLAPQETQYF
TGTGCCTGGAATACACTGGCCCCCCAAGAGACCCAGTACTTC
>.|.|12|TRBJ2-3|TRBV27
CASSTLTDTQYF
TGTGCCAGCAGTACCCTCACAGATACGCAGTATTTT
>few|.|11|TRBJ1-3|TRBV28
CASLGGPTIYF
TGTGCCAGCCTTGGGGGGCCCACCATATATTTT
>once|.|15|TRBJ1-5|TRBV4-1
CASSQEGSGNQPQHF
TGCGCCAGCAGCCAAGAGGGCTCGGGCAATCAGCCCCAGCATTTT
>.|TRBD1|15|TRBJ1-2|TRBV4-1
CASSQDRGNNYGYTF
TGCGCCAGCAGCCAGGACAGGGGGAATAACTATGGCTACACCTTC
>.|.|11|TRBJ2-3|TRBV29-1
CSIGGSGTQYF
TGCAGTATCGGCGGGTCAGGTACGCAGTATTTT
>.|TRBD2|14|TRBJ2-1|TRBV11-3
CASSGGLADNEQFF
TGTGCCAGCAGCGGGGGACTAGCGGACAATGAGCAGTTCTTC
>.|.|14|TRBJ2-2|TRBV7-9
CASSLAEDSRELFF
TGTGCCAGCAGCTTAGCGGAAGACAGCAGGGAGCTGTTTTTT
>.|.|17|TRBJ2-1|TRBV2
CASREQGLTSSYNEQFF
TGTGCCAGCAGAGAACAAGGACTTACCAGCTCCTACAATGAGCAGTTCTTC
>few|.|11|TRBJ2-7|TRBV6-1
CASSEWYEQYF
TGTGCCAGCAGTGAATGGTACGAGCAGTACTTC
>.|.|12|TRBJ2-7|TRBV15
CATSLSFYEQYF
TGTGCCACCAGCCTTTCGTTCTACGAGCAGTACTTC
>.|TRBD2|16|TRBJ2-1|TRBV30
CAWSVLSSGPYNEQFF
TGTGCCTGGAGTGTGTTGTCTAGCGGGCCCTACAATGAGCAGTTCTTC
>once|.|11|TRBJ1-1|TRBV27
CASSRLGEAFF
TGTGCCAGTTCTAGGCTGGGTGAAGCTTTCTTT
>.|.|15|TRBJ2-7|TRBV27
CASTPLGGGLYEQYF
TGTGCCAGCACACCTCTGGGGGGAGGCCTCTACGAGCAGTACTTC
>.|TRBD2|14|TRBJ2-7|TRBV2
CASRGTSGNYEQYF
TGTGCCAGCAGGGGGACTAGCGGTAACTACGAGCAGTACTTC
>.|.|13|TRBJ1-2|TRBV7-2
CASSLVRDYGYTF
TGTGCCAGCAGCTTAGTACGGGACTATGGCTACACCTTC
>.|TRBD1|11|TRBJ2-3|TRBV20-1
CMAGGRDTQYF
TGCATGGCAGGGGGCAGAGATACGCAGTATTTT
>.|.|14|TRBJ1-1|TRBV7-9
CASSSDRLRPEAFF
TGTGCCAGCAGTTCCGACAGGCTGCGTCCTGAAGCTTTCTTT
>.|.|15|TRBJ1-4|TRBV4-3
CASSQLQGLAEKLFF
TGCGCCAGCAGCCAACTTCAGGGGTTAGCTGAAAAACTGTTTTTT
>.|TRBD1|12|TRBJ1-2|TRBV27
CASGGTEYGYTF
TGTGCCAGCGGCGGGACAGAGTATGGCTACACCTTC
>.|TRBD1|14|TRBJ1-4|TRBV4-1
CASSQVGQGAGLFF
TGCGCCAGCAGCCAAGTGGGACAGGGGGCTGGACTGTTTTTT
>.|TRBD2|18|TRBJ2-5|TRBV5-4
CASSLDPGLAGVQETQYF
TGTGCCAGCAGCCTAGACCCCGGACTAGCGGGGGTCCAAGAGACCCAGTACTTC
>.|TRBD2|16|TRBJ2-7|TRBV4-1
CASSQGETSGRYEQYF
TGCGCCAGCAGCCAAGGAGAAACTAGCGGGAGGTACGAGCAGTACTTC
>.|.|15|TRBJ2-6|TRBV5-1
CASSLRRLGANVLTF
TGCGCCAGCAGCTTGAGAAGGTTGGGGGCCAACGTCCTGACTTTC
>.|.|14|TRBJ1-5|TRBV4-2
CASSQEARNQPQHF
TGTGCCAGCAGCCAAGAAGCTCGCAATCAGCCCCAGCATTTT
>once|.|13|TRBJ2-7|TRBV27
CASSSGSLREQYF
TGTGCCAGCAGTTCAGGGAGTTTGAGAGAGCAGTACTTC